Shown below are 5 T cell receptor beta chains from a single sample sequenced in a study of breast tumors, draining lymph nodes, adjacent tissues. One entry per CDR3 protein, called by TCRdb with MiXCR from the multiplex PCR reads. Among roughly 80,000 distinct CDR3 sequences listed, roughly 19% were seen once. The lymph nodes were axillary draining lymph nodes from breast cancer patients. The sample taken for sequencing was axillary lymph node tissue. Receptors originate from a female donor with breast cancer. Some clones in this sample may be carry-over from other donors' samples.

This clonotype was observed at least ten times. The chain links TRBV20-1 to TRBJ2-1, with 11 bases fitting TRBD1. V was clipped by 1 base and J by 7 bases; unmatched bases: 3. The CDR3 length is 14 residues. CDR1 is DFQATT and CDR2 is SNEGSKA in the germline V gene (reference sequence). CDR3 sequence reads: CSARGTGGANEQFF. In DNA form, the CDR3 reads TGCAGTGCTAGAGGGACAGGGGGCGCAAATGAGCAGTTCTTC.

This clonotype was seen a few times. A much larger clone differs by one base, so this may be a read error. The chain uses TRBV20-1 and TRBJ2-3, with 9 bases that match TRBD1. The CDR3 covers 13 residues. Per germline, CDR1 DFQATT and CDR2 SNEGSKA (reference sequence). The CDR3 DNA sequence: TGCAATGCTCCGTCCCGGGACAGGGCCGGGGAGTATTTT. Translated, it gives CNAPSRDRAGEYF.

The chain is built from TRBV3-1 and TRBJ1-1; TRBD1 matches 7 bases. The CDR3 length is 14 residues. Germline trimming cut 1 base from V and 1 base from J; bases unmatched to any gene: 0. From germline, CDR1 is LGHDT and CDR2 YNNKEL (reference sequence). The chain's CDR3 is CASSQGTGNTEAFF. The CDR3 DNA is TGTGCCAGCAGCCAAGGGACAGGGAACACTGAAGCTTTCTTT.

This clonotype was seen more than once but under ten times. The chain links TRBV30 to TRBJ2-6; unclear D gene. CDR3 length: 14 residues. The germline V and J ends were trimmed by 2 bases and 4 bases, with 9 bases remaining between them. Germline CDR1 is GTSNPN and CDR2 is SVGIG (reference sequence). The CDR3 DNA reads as TGTGCCTGGAGTCCCCTGGGAGGGGCCAACGTCCTGACTTTC. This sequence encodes CAWSPLGGANVLTF.

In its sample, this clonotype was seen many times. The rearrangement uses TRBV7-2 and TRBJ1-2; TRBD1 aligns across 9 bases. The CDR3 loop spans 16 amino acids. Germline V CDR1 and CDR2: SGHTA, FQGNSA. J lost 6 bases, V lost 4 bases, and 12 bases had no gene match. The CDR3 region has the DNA TGTGCCAGCAGCTCCCGCCTCGGGACAGGGCTGCATGGCTACACCTTC. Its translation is CASSSRLGTGLHGYTF.